The entry that follows covers one T cell receptor beta chain sequence. No cognate antigen has been identified for it. Per-base quality was not reported, and no clone a single base away is much larger than it. This sample includes further DNA sequences coding for the same CDR3. The entry originates in a study of shared clonotypes between healthy human individuals (dated by TCRdb to 2020 to 2021). Broadly, across the study: The cohort comprised a couple of women and a few men aged 18 to 49 years. For each donor, CD4 naive and CD4 memory were each given three plates, CD8 naive was given two plates, and CD8 memory was given one plate. To estimate repertoire size and how much clonotypes are shared between individuals, the study performed deep sequencing of blood TCR repertoires from roughly five healthy adults. Different laboratories and diverse techniques were used to prepare libraries and sequence TCR repertoires, to increase sequencing depth and limit assay-specific biases. Leukapheresis yielded between about 0.9 and 9.5 billion PBMCs per donor. Study-wide findings and limitations: Clonotypes shared by all four sorted-subset donors showed higher generation probabilities than non-shared clonotypes. When a handful of donors were compared, the shared fraction of clonotypes was about 5% for naive CD4, 3.5% to 4% for naive CD8, about 2.4% for memory CD4, and 0.35% to 0.4% for memory CD8. Incomplete sequencing was indicated by rarefaction of sorted-subset datasets, despite the large sequencing depth. Based on pairwise subsampling, the degree of clonotype sharing among donors was expected to be affected by sequencing depth. Sampling was restricted to blood, and TCR repertoires in tissues likely differ from the TCR repertoires found in blood. Naive subsets generally had larger estimated clonotype richness than memory subsets did. Because the study included a small number of donors, the genetic and exposure-history diversity represented was limited.

The donors were healthy, HIV-negative adults with no recently reported acute infections or vaccinations. All donors were Caucasian adults living in Nashville, Tennessee, USA. CD4+ T cells were enriched by magnetic negative selection, after which naive cells were positively selected on CD45RA and the negative fraction was taken as the memory subset. Blood was collected by leukapheresis, and PBMCs were isolated by Ficoll-Histopaque density gradient centrifugation and then cryopreserved in liquid nitrogen vapor phase. Analytical flow cytometry was used to check the purity and quantity of each magnetically sorted T cell population. Genomic DNA was isolated from every sorted fraction and measured by UV absorbance on a Nanodrop 2000c. Including the terminal cysteine and phenylalanine, the CDR3 comprises 13 residues. The entry retains the CDR3 DNA only, 39 bases that are in frame from base 1. The germline ends are 9 bases apart after V is trimmed by 4 bases and J by 5 bases. CDR1 is given as SGHRS and CDR2 as YFSETQ, both from the germline V gene.

Using the deep immunoSEQ assay, multiplex PCR amplified TCR CDR3 regions from genomic DNA. Genomic DNA extracted from each cell subset was distributed evenly over all wells of several immunoSEQ 96-well plates, and each plate served as one replicate. Each replicate PCR for sorted subsets received around 200 ng genomic DNA, equal to around 32,000 T cell genomes. Purified libraries were measured with a Qubit 3.0 fluorometer, size-checked on a Bioanalyzer 2100, and measured again with the KAPA Library Quantification kit. Each immunoSEQ 96-well plate was sequenced on its own single-read 150-cycle Illumina NextSeq 550 flow cell. The paper's data handling went like this. Because the immunoSEQ output held only junctional sequences and lacked quality scores, the filtering could not match the filtering applied to full-length reads. To assign V/J genes and CDR3, sequences were annotated against IMGT germline references using PyIR, a Python wrapper for IgBLAST v1.9. Reads were filtered out if the reads had weak V/J assignments (E-value above 1e-6), no CDR3, stop codons, out-of-frame junctions, or ambiguous translated residues. A V3J clonotype was defined by an identical inferred V gene, J gene, and CDR3 amino acid sequence. Percentage overlap between repertoires was computed as shared unique clonotypes divided by the size of the smaller repertoire. Richness of each repertoire was evaluated using RTK rarefaction, the Chao1 estimator, and Recon v2.1 estimates of unobserved clonotypes. Generation probabilities were computed with OLGA for all TCRbeta clonotypes obtained by the gDNA method from several donors. The source is immuneACCESS, and TCRdb retained only in-frame sequences with V and J called. Part of the clones is not carried over; for the studies checked, unresolved V genes explain less than half of this, and the remainder is unexplained. V and J calls and clone size are those listed in that table; D and trimming were worked out from the DNA. In this sample the table shows approximately 980,000 clones, 76% of which occur a single time. Nearly 1.5% of the sample is taken by the ten largest.

Sequencing was carried out using memory CD4+ T cells sorted from blood. What the cell subset or site label conveys for this sample: CD45RA-negative fraction. The chain uses TRBV5-1 and TRBJ2-2; TRBD1 might be the D gene, on 6 matching bases. The clonotype originates from a man between 18 and 35 years old in good health. DNA sequence: TGCGCCAGCAGCCGGGGACAAACCGGGGAGCTGTTTTTT. This is translated as CASSRGQTGELFF.